These 19 T cell receptor beta chains were sequenced from one sample in a study of response to subunit inactivated influenza vaccine (dated by TCRdb to 2016 to 2019). Libraries were constructed by RT-PCR. Reads for this sample came from an Illumina HiSeq 2500. TCRdb handled the public reads itself, with Q25 trimming in fastp and clone calling in MiXCR, and kept productive beta chains. Every distinct CDR3 protein forms one entry, paired with its most common genes and DNA. Here the sample has approximately 530,000 distinct CDR3 sequences; over 10% occur a single time. Approximately 14% of the sample is held by the ten biggest clonotypes. The sample's time point label is to be understood as: approximately 45 days after influenza vaccine administration. The source material was PBMCs from blood, sampled about 6 weeks after vaccination. The receptors shown here come from a man in his fifties or sixties who received an inactivated influenza vaccine. Donor details come from another sample of the same person, matched by shared clones.

The chain joins TRBV11-2 to TRBJ2-7, with TRBD2 identical over 14 bases. From germline, CDR1 is SGHAT and CDR2 FQNNGV. The CDR3 totals 13 residues. Losses at the gene ends were 7 bases for V and 6 bases for J; bases not matched to a gene: 2. CDR3 coding DNA: TGTGCCAGCAAGGGACTAGCGGGAGTCGAGCAGTACTTC. This codes for CASKGLAGVEQYF.

This clonotype was counted between two and nine times. V and J are TRBV6-5 and TRBJ2-7, with a weak D call TRBD2 (6 bases). Germline CDR1 MNHEY, CDR2 SVGAGI. The CDR3 is 15 amino acids. V was pared by 2 bases and J by 2 bases, with 13 bases between. The CDR3 sequence is CASSYGGGRTYEQYF. CDR3 in DNA: TGTGCCAGCAGTTACGGTGGGGGGAGAACCTACGAGCAGTACTTC.

V and J are TRBV7-9 and TRBJ2-2; TRBD1 matches at 7 bases. This CDR3 comprises 15 residues. Germline CDR1 reads SEHNR; CDR2 reads FQNEAQ (reference sequence). V dropped 5 bases and J dropped 3; count of bases not matched to a gene: 6. This CDR3 reads CASSPLTGHTGELFF. In nucleotides, the CDR3 is TGTGCCAGCAGCCCTCTGACAGGGCACACCGGGGAGCTGTTTTTT.

A few counts support this clonotype. This chain uses TRBV27 with TRBJ2-1, with 7 bases that match TRBD1. Unmatched junction bases numbered 9, after V lost 4 bases and J lost 3 bases. CDR1 and CDR2 (germline): MNHEY, SMNVEV (reference sequence). The CDR3 spans 16 residues. The CDR3, as DNA: TGTGCCAGCAGTTCACAGGGGCCGCCCTTCTACAATGAGCAGTTCTTC. Its protein is CASSSQGPPFYNEQFF.

This clonotype has more than one count but fewer than ten. It is unclear where the CDR3 begins or ends on the DNA, so no DNA is shown, and the CDR3 is as TCRdb lists it. The chain uses TRBV7-9 and TRBJ1-2; the DNA was not used to check the table's D call, TRBD1. Germline loops: CDR1 SEHNR, CDR2 FQNEAQ (reference sequence). The CDR3 sequence runs 17 residues, both termini included. The CDR3: CASSFGPGGELPYGYTF.

This clonotype was observed a handful of times. J is TRBJ1-2 and V is TRBV20-1; the match to TRBD1 covers 7 bases. This CDR3 is built from 11 residues. Germline CDR1 and CDR2: DFQATT and SNEGSKA (reference sequence). The ends lost 5 bases at V and 8 bases at J; junction bases unmatched: 5. DNA for the CDR3: TGCAGTGCTCCCAACAGGGGAGGCTACACCTTC. Encoded protein: CSAPNRGGYTF.

Many counts were recorded for this clonotype. The chain has TRBV12-3 or TRBV12-4 and TRBJ2-1, with D perhaps being TRBD1 or TRBD2 (6 bases each). CDR3 length equals 13 residues. Trimming took off 6 bases at V and 13 bases at J, with 19 bases between the two ends. The CDR3 sequence: CASRPQVGGSQFF. The CDR3 region has the DNA TGTGCCAGCAGACCCCAGGTGGGGGGCAGTCAGTTCTTC.

This clonotype came up a few times. The chain combines TRBV5-1 with TRBJ2-2; TRBD1 matches at 8 bases. V trimming: 5 bases; J trimming: 1 base; junction bases outside the gene matches: 4. Germline CDR1 is SGHRS and CDR2 is YFSETQ. The CDR3 loop spans 15 amino acids. In DNA, the CDR3 is TGCGCCAGCAGGGGACAGGCGGTGAACACCGGGGAGCTGTTTTTT. Translation gives CASRGQAVNTGELFF. The variable domain in full, completed from reference TRBV5-1 and TRBJ2-2, reads KAGVTQTPRYLIKTRGQQVTLSCSPISGHRSVSWYQQTPGQGLQFLFEYFSETQRNKGNFPGRFSGRQFSNSRSEMNVSTLELGDSALYLCASRGQAVNTGELFFGEGSRLTVL.

This clonotype showed up just a few times. V and J are TRBV7-2 and TRBJ2-5, with D perhaps matching TRBD2 (7 bases). The germline gives CDR1 SGHTA, CDR2 FQGNSA. V lost 5 bases and J 4 bases, leaving 17 bases between the germline ends. This CDR3 has 15 residues. CDR3 nucleotides: TGTGCCAGCAGCCCAAGGGGAGGGGGAGGAGAGACCCAGTACTTC. It encodes CASSPRGGGGETQYF. Filled out from reference TRBV7-2 and TRBJ2-5, the complete variable domain reads GAGVSQSPSNKVTEKGKDVELRCDPISGHTALYWYRQSLGQGLEFLIYFQGNSAPDKSGLPSDRFSAERTGGSVSTLTIQRTQQEDSAVYLCASSPRGGGGETQYFGPGTRLLVL.

This clonotype was detected only a few times. The chain recombines TRBV20-1 with TRBJ2-3; 12 bases match TRBD2. Per the germline V gene, CDR1 is DFQATT and CDR2 is SNEGSKA (reference sequence). Trimming took 5 bases from V and 1 from J; bases not matched to a gene: 4. The CDR3 spans 15 residues. DNA of the CDR3: TGCAGTGCTCGCCGACTAGCGGGAGGCACAGATACGCAGTATTTT. This sequence encodes CSARRLAGGTDTQYF.

This clonotype was picked up a small number of times. V gene TRBV6-2 or TRBV6-3 combines with J gene TRBJ2-7; 14 nucleotides align to TRBD2. The CDR3 has 14 amino acids. The germline CDR1 and CDR2 sequences are MNHEY and SVGEGT. The V and J ends lost 7 bases and 4 bases, in that order; junction bases with no gene match: 3. The DNA for the CDR3 is TGTGCCAGCACGGGGACTAGCGGGAGATACGAGCAGTACTTC. Translating gives CASTGTSGRYEQYF.

Only a few counts were recorded for this clonotype. The rearrangement links TRBV11-2 to TRBJ2-3; the D gene is possibly TRBD1 (6 bases). Germline CDR1 reads SGHAT; CDR2 reads FQNNGV. Trimming took off 3 bases at V and 3 bases at J, with 10 bases between the two ends. CDR3 length: 14 residues. The chain's CDR3 is CASSLLGTTDTQYF. CDR3 nucleotides: TGTGCCAGCAGCTTGTTGGGGACAACAGATACGCAGTATTTT.

This clonotype was seen a handful of times. J is TRBJ2-1 and V is TRBV4-3; 12 bases are shared with TRBD2. CDR1 LGHNA and CDR2 YSLEER come from the germline V gene. J was trimmed by 7 bases and V by 0 bases; bases with no gene match: 16. This CDR3 is 20 amino acids long. The CDR3 loop reads CASSQDFGVTLAGGPNEQFF. The CDR3 nucleotides are TGCGCCAGCAGCCAAGATTTTGGGGTAACCCTAGCGGGAGGGCCGAATGAGCAGTTCTTC.

This chain uses TRBV5-1 with TRBJ2-3; TRBD2 might be the D (6 bases). The CDR3 extends over 16 amino acids. V lost 2 bases, J lost 2 bases, and 15 bases lay in between. Germline values: CDR1 SGHRS, CDR2 YFSETQ. The CDR3 is CASSFSGKLLTDTQYF. The CDR3 nucleotides are TGCGCCAGCAGCTTTAGCGGCAAACTACTCACAGATACGCAGTATTTT.

This chain links TRBV20-1 with TRBJ1-6; 10 bases fit TRBD1. The CDR3 loop spans 16 amino acids. V trimming: 5 bases; J trimming: 6 bases; junction bases outside the gene matches: 10. CDR1 is DFQATT and CDR2 is SNEGSKA in the germline V gene (reference sequence). CDR3 residues: CSASPGGQGPNSPLHF. The CDR3 nucleotides are TGCAGTGCTTCTCCAGGGGGACAGGGGCCTAATTCACCCCTCCACTTT.

This clonotype was recorded at least ten times. CDR3 sequence reads: CSAKRDSANYGYTF. Here the CDR3 DNA reads TGCAGTGCAAAGAGGGACAGCGCTAACTATGGCTACACCTTC. The chain joins TRBV20-1 to TRBJ1-2; 7 bases agree with TRBD1. This CDR3 comprises 14 residues. V was clipped by 6 bases and J by 0 bases; unmatched bases: 7. Germline lookup yields CDR1 DFQATT and CDR2 SNEGSKA (reference sequence).

The chain links TRBV12-3 or TRBV12-4 to TRBJ2-1; 12 bases are shared with TRBD2. The CDR3 contains 14 residues. J lost 10 bases, V lost 6 bases, and 7 bases had no gene match. CDR3 loop: CASSLGLAGREQFF. In DNA, the CDR3 is TGTGCCAGCAGCCTCGGACTAGCGGGACGGGAGCAGTTCTTC.

V and J are TRBV10-3 and TRBJ2-1, with TRBD2 identical over 9 bases. This CDR3 spans 15 amino acids. J lost 5 bases, V lost 6 bases, and 8 bases had no gene match. CDR1 ENHRY and CDR2 SYGVKD come from the germline V gene. The CDR3 here is CAIRPGTSTNNEQFF. The CDR3, as DNA: TGTGCCATCAGACCCGGGACTAGCACAAACAATGAGCAGTTCTTC.

This clonotype was observed a few times. The chain employs TRBV20-1 and TRBJ2-1; 8 positions agree with TRBD2. V was clipped by 5 bases and J by 0 bases; unmatched bases: 3. Germline V CDR1 and CDR2: DFQATT, SNEGSKA (reference sequence). This CDR3 comprises 14 residues. The CDR3, as DNA: TGCAGTGCTTATAGCGGGGTCTCCTACAATGAGCAGTTCTTC. It encodes CSAYSGVSYNEQFF.